Below are 3 T cell receptor beta chains sequenced from a single sample in a study of cytomegalovirus exposure and HLA in healthy donors. In the PCR, 60 Vbeta and 13 Jbeta primers were used. Profiled with immunoSEQ multiplex PCR; TCRdb holds only in-frame clones, not every one. This sample carries approximately 140,000 clones, 82% of them seen once, and the ten largest clones take 1.5% to 2.5%. Sequencing used PBMCs. These receptors were taken from a middle-aged woman in good health and CMV-seronegative.

To note about this clone: In the same sample, other DNA sequences code for this CDR3. The genes are TRBV7-9 and TRBJ2-3; D gene ambiguous. Germline CDR1 and CDR2: SEHNR and FQNEAQ (reference sequence). The V end was cut by 5 bases, the J end by 0 bases, with 3 bases between. This CDR3 contains 12 residues. The CDR3 protein is CASSQSTDTQYF. The CDR3 nucleotides read TGTGCCAGCAGCCAAAGCACAGATACGCAGTATTTT.

The chain employs TRBV19 and TRBJ1-2; no clear D gene. With 10 bases removed from V and 8 bases from J, the gap between germline ends came to 26 bases. The CDR3 length is 15 residues. Germline CDR1 and CDR2: LNHDA and SQIVND (reference sequence). CDR3: CATRRTYPQAWGYTF. Here the CDR3 DNA reads TGTGCCACTAGACGCACCTATCCCCAGGCGTGGGGCTACACCTTC.

J is TRBJ2-5 and V is TRBV7-8; 9 nucleotides align to TRBD1. Germline V gene data show CDR1 as SGHVS and CDR2 as FQNEAQ. The CDR3 has 14 residues. V lost 5 bases to trimming and J lost 1 base; unmatched junction nucleotides: 2. The CDR3 nucleotides read TGTGCCAGCAGCCTGGGACAGGGCCAAGAGACCCAGTACTTC. As protein: CASSLGQGQETQYF.